This T cell receptor (beta chain) comes out of a study of OX40 agonist ivuxolimab in advanced cancers. V lost 4 bases and J 1 base, leaving 7 bases between the germline ends. Germline V gene sequence: CDR1 MNHNS, CDR2 SASEGT. This CDR3 has 14 amino acids. TCRdb keeps only in-frame clones here, not all; method: immunoSEQ multiplex PCR. The table includes 73,000 or so clones, around nine tenths detected once. This specimen consisted of CD4+ or CD8+ T cells sorted from blood, obtained in a trial of the OX40 agonist ivuxolimab. The receptor comes from an adult with an advanced solid tumor such as melanoma, head and neck, liver or kidney cancer. The genes are TRBV6-1 and TRBJ2-2, with D possibly matching TRBD2 (5 bases). This chain's CDR3 is CASSGTGNTGELFF. In DNA, the CDR3 is TGTGCCAGCAGTGGGACTGGGAACACCGGGGAGCTGTTTTTT.